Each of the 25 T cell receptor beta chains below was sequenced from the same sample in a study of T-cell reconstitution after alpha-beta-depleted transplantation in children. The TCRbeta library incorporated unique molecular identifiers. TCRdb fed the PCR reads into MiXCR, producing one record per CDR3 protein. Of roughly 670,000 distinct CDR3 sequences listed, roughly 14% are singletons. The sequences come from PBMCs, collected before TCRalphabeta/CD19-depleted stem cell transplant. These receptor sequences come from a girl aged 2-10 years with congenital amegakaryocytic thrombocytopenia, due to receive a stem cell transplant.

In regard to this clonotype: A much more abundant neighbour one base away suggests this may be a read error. For the CDR3, the DNA is TGTGCCAGCAGTTACCACAATGAGCAGTTCTTC. This encodes CASSYHNEQFF. The chain recombines TRBV6-6 with TRBJ2-1; D unclear. The CDR3 consists of 11 residues. CDR1 is MNHNY and CDR2 is SVGAGI in the germline V gene (reference sequence). Trimming removed 2 bases from V and 5 bases from J, with 1 base in between.

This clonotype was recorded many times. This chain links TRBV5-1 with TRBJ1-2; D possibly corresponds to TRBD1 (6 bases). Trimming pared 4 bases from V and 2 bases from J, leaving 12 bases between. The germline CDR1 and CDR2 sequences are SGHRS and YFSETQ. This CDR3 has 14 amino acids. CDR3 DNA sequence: TGCGCCAGCAGCCTCAGGGGCGGCAACTATGGCTACACCTTC. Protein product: CASSLRGGNYGYTF. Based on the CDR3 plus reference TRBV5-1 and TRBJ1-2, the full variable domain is KAGVTQTPRYLIKTRGQQVTLSCSPISGHRSVSWYQQTPGQGLQFLFEYFSETQRNKGNFPGRFSGRQFSNSRSEMNVSTLELGDSALYLCASSLRGGNYGYTFGSGTRLTVV.

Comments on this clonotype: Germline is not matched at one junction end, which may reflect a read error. The CDR3: CASSVSRGGVGYNEQFF. Written as DNA, the CDR3 is TGTGCCAGCAGTGTATCCAGAGGGGGAGTTGGGTACAATGAGCAGTTCTTC. The J gene is TRBJ2-1, the V gene TRBV27; D perhaps matches TRBD1 (6 bases). Per the germline V gene, CDR1 is MNHEY and CDR2 is SMNVEV (reference sequence). The CDR3 sequence is 17 residues long.

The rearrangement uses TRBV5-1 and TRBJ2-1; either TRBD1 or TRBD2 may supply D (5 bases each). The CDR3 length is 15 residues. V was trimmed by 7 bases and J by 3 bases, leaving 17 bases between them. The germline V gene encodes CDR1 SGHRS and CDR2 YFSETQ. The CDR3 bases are TGCGCCAGCCAGGGAAACGGGGCGAGCTACAATGAGCAGTTCTTC. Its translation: CASQGNGASYNEQFF.

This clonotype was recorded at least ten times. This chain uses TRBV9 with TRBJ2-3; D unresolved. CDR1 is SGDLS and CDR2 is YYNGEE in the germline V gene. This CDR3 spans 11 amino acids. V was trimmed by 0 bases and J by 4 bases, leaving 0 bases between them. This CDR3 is CASSVADTQYF. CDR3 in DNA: TGTGCCAGCAGCGTAGCAGATACGCAGTATTTT. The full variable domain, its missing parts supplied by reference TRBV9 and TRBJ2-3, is DSGVTQTPKHLITATGQRVTLRCSPRSGDLSVYWYQQSLDQGLQFLIQYYNGEERAKGNILERFSAQQFPDLHSELNLSSLELGDSALYFCASSVADTQYFGPGTRLTVL.

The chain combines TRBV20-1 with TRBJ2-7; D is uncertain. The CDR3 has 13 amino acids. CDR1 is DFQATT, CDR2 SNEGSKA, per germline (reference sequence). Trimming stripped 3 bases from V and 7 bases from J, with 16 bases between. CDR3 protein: CSASTSLGGEQYF. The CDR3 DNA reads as TGCAGTGCTAGTACCTCCCTCGGCGGAGAGCAGTACTTC.

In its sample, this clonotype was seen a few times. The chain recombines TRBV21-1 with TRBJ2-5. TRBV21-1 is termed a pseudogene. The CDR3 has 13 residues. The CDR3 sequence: CASSKRGEETQYF. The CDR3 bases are TGTGCCAGCAGCAAAAGAGGAGAAGAGACCCAGTACTTC.

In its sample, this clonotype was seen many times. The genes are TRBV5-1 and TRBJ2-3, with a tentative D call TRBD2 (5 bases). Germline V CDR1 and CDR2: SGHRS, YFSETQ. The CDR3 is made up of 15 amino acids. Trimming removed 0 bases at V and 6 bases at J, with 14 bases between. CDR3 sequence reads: CASSLGTRSPDTQYF. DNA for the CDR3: TGCGCCAGCAGCTTGGGCACTAGAAGTCCCGATACGCAGTATTTT.

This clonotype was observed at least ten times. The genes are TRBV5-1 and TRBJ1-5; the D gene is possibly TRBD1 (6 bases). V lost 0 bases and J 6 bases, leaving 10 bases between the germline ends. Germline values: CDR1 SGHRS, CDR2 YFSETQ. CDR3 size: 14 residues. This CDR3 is CASSLGGGGQPQHF. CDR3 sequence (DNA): TGCGCCAGCAGCTTGGGAGGGGGAGGTCAGCCCCAGCATTTT.

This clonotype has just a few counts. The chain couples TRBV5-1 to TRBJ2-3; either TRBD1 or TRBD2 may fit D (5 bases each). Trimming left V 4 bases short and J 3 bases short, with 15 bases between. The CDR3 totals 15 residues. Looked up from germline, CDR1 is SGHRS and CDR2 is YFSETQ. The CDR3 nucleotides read TGCGCCAGCAGCATGGACGGGACGCGGACAGATACGCAGTATTTT. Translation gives CASSMDGTRTDTQYF.

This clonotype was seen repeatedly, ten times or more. CDR3 region: CSAPGQYNEQFF. The CDR3 DNA reads as TGCAGTGCTCCTGGACAGTACAATGAGCAGTTCTTC. The chain couples TRBV20-1 to TRBJ2-1; D is perhaps TRBD1 (6 bases). Trimming left V 5 bases short and J 4 bases short, with 9 bases between. The CDR3 length is 12 residues. CDR1 is DFQATT, CDR2 SNEGSKA, per germline (reference sequence).

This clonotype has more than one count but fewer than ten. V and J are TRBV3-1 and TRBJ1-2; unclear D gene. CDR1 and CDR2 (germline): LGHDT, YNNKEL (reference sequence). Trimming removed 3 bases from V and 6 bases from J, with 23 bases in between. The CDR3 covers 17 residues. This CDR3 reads CASSQLRRPPRGNGYTF. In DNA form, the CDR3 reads TGTGCCAGCAGCCAGCTAAGGCGCCCACCCCGGGGAAATGGCTACACCTTC.

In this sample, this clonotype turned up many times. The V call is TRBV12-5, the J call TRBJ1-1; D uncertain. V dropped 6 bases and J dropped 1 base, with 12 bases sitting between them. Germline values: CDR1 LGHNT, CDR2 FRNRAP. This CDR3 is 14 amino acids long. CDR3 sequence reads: CASGRVVGNTEAFF. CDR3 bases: TGTGCTAGTGGCCGGGTAGTTGGGAACACTGAAGCTTTCTTT.

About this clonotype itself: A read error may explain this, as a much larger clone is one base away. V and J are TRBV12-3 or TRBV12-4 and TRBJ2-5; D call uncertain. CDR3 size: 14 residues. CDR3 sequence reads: CASRDWRNQEPQYF. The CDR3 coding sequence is TGTGCCAGCAGAGACTGGCGGAACCAAGAGCCCCAGTACTTC.

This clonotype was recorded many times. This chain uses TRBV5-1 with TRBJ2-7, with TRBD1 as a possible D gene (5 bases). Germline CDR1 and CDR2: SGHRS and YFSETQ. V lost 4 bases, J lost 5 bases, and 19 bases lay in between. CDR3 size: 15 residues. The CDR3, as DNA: TGCGCCAGCAGCATCCGGCGCAGGGAAGTCCACGAGCAGTACTTC. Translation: CASSIRRREVHEQYF.

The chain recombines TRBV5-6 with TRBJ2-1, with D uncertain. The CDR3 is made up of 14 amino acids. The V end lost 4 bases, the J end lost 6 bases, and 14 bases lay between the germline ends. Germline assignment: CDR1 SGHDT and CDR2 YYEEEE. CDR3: CASSPDQPSNEQFF. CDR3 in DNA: TGTGCCAGCAGCCCTGACCAGCCCTCCAATGAGCAGTTCTTC.

CDR3 nucleotide sequence: TGTGCCAGCAGCGGCCGGGGCTCGGAAGCTTTCTTT. Its translation is CASSGRGSEAFF. The V and J genes are TRBV7-9 and TRBJ1-1; D perhaps matches TRBD1 (5 bases). The V gene lost 5 bases and the J gene lost 8 bases, with 12 bases spanning the gap. The CDR3 spans 12 residues. CDR1 is SEHNR, CDR2 FQNEAQ, per germline (reference sequence).

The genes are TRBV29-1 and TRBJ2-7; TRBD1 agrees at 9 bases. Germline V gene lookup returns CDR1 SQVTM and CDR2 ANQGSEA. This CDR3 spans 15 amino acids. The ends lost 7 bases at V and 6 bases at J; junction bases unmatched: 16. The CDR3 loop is CSASSRDRVPFEQYF. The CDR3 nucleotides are TGCAGCGCGTCGTCCCGGGACAGGGTTCCCTTCGAGCAGTACTTC.

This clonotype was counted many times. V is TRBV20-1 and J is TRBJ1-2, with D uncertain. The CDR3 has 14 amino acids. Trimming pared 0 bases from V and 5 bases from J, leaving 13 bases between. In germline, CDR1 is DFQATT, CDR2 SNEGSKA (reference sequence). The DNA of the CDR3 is TGCAGTGCTAGAGAAGGAGATGGAATATATGGCTACACCTTC. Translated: CSAREGDGIYGYTF.

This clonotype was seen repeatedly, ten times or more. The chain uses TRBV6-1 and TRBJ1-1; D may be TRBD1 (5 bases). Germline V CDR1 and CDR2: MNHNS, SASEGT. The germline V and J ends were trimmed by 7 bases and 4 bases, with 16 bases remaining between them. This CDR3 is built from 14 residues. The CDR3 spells CASNGFLGGTEAFF. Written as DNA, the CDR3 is TGTGCCAGCAATGGATTTCTGGGGGGCACTGAAGCTTTCTTT.

CDR3 coding DNA: TGTGCCAGCAGCCGTGTCGCGAGGGCGAACACAGATACGCAGTATTTT. Its translation is CASSRVARANTDTQYF. J is TRBJ2-3 and V is TRBV11-2, with D possibly being TRBD2 (5 bases). The CDR3 is 16 amino acids. From germline, CDR1 is SGHAT and CDR2 FQNNGV. The V gene lost 5 bases and the J gene lost 2 bases, with 17 bases spanning the gap.

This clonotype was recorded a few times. The CDR3 DNA sequence: TGCAGTGCGAAGTGGGCAGGACAACTCAGTACTACAGATACGCAGTATTTT. Protein product: CSAKWAGQLSTTDTQYF. The chain recombines TRBV20-1 with TRBJ2-3, with D tentatively TRBD1 (5 bases). CDR1 is DFQATT and CDR2 is SNEGSKA in the germline V gene (reference sequence). CDR3 length: 17 residues. The ends were cut back, 6 bases at V and 3 bases at J, with 25 bases in the middle.

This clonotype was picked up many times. CDR3 nucleotides: TGCAGTGCTAGATTAGGACGGGACACTGAAGCTTTCTTT. Translation gives CSARLGRDTEAFF. The chain has TRBV20-1 and TRBJ1-1; D not resolved. The CDR3 is made up of 13 amino acids. V was clipped by 2 bases and J by 3 bases, with 10 bases between them. Germline V gene sequence: CDR1 DFQATT, CDR2 SNEGSKA (reference sequence).

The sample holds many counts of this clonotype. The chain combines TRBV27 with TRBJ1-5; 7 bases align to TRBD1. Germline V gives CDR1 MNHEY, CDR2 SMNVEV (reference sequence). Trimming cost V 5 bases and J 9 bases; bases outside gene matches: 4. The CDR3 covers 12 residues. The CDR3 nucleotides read TGTGCCAGCAGTCCCCAGGGGGGGCCCCAGCATTTT. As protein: CASSPQGGPQHF.

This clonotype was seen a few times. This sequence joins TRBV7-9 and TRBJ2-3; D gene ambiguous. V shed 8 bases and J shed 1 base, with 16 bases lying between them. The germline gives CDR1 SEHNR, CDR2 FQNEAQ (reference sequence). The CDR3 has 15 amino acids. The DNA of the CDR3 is TGTGCCAGCGGATGGGTCCGGGCGCGCACAGATACGCAGTATTTT. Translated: CASGWVRARTDTQYF.